This T cell receptor beta chain was recorded in a study of regulatory dendritic cells for organ transplantation. With respect to this clone: Antigen: not known.

Profiled with immunoSEQ multiplex PCR; TCRdb holds only in-frame clones, not every one. The data contain tens of thousands of clones, less than 85% of them singletons. Findings and limits, study-wide: Of resting T cell subsets, memory CD8+ had the most alloreactive clonotypes. Naive T cells showed high diversity, memory cells less, memory CD8+ least. The authors noted considerable between-person heterogeneity in alloreactive memory CD8+ cells.

CDR1 is SGHAT and CDR2 is FQNNGV in the germline V gene. The V gene lost 5 bases and the J gene lost 2 bases, with 18 bases spanning the gap. This CDR3 region has 17 residues. The sample consisted of naive CD8+ T cells from blood. The subset is: CD45RA+ naive T cells. The genes are TRBV11-2 and TRBJ1-4; D is possibly TRBD1 (5 bases). This TCR was recovered from a human donor in good health. As DNA, the CDR3 is TGTGCCAGCAGCAGAGACTCGGGGGGGAAGACTAATGAAAAACTGTTTTTT. Its translation: CASSRDSGGKTNEKLFF.